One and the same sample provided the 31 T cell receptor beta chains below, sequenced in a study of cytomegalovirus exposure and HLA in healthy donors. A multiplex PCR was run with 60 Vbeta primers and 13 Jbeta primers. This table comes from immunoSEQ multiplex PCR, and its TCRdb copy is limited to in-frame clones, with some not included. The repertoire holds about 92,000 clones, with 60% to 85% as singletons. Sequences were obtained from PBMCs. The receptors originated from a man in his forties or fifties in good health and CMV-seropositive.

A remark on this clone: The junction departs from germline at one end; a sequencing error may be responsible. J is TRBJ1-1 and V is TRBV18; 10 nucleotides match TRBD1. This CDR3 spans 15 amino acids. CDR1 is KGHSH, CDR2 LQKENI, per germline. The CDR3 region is CASSPQGTGDTGAFF. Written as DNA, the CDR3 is TGTGCCAGCTCACCACAAGGGACAGGGGACACTGGAGCTTTCTTT.

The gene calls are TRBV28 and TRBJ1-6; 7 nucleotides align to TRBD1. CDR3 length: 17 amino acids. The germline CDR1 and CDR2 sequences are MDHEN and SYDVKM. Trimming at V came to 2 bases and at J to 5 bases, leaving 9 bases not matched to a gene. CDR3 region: CASSLPLGQVDNSPLHF. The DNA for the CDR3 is TGTGCCAGCAGTTTACCTCTCGGACAGGTCGATAATTCACCCCTCCACTTT.

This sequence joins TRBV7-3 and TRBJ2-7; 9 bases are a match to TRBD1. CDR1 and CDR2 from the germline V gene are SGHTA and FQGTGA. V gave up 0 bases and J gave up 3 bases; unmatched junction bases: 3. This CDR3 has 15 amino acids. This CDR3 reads CASSLTTGGNYEQYF. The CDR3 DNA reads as TGTGCCAGCAGCTTAACTACAGGGGGCAACTACGAGCAGTACTTC.

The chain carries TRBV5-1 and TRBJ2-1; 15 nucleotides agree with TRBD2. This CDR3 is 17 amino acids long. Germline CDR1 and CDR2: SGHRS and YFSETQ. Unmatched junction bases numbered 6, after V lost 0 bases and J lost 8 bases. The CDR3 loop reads CASSLGTSGGAVDEQFF. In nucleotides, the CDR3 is TGCGCCAGCAGCTTGGGGACTAGCGGGGGGGCCGTCGATGAGCAGTTCTTC. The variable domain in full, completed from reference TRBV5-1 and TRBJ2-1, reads KAGVTQTPRYLIKTRGQQVTLSCSPISGHRSVSWYQQTPGQGLQFLFEYFSETQRNKGNFPGRFSGRQFSNSRSEMNVSTLELGDSALYLCASSLGTSGGAVDEQFFGPGTRLTVL.

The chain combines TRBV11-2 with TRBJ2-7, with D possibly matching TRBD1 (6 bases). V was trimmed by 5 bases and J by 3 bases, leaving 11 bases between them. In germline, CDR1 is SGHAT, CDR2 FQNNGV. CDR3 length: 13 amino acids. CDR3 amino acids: CASSRTANYEQYF. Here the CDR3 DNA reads TGTGCCAGCAGCCGGACAGCTAACTACGAGCAGTACTTC.

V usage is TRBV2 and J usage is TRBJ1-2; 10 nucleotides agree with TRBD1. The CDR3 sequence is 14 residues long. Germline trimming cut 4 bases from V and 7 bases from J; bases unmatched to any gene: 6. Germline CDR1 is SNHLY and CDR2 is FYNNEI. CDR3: CASSVRQGASGYTF. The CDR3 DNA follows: TGTGCCAGCAGTGTACGACAGGGGGCAAGTGGCTACACCTTC.

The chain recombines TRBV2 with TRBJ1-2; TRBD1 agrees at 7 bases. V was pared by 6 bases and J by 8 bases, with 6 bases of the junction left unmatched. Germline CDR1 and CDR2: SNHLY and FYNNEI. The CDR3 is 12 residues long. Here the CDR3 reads CASRVDREGYTF. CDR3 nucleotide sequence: TGTGCCAGCAGGGTCGACAGGGAAGGCTACACCTTC.

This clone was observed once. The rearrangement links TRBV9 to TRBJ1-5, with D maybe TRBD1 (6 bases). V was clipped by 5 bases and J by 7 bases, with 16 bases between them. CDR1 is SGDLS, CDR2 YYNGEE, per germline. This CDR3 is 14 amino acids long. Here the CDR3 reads CASSEDGGWQPQHF. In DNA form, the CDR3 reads TGTGCCAGCAGTGAGGATGGGGGCTGGCAGCCCCAGCATTTT. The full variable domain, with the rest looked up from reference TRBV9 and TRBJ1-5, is DSGVTQTPKHLITATGQRVTLRCSPRSGDLSVYWYQQSLDQGLQFLIQYYNGEERAKGNILERFSAQQFPDLHSELNLSSLELGDSALYFCASSEDGGWQPQHFGDGTRLSIL.

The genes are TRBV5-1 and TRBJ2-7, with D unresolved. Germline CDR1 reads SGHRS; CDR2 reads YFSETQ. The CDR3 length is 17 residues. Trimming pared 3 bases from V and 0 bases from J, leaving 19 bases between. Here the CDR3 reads CASSSSKAAQSSYEQYF. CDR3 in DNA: TGCGCCAGCAGCTCATCAAAGGCGGCTCAAAGCTCCTACGAGCAGTACTTC.

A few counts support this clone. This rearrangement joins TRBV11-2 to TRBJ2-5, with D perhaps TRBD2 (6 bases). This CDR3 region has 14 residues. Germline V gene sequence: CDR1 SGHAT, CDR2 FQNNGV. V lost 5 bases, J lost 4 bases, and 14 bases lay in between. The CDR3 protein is CASSVLNSGETQYF. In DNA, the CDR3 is TGTGCCAGCAGCGTCCTGAATAGCGGAGAGACCCAGTACTTC.

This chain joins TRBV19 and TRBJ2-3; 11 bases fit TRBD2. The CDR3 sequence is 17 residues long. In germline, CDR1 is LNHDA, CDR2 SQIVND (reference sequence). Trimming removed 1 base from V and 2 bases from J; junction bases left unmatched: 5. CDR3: CASSIGGLAGNTDTQYF. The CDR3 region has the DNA TGTGCCAGTAGTATAGGCGGACTAGCGGGCAACACAGATACGCAGTATTTT.

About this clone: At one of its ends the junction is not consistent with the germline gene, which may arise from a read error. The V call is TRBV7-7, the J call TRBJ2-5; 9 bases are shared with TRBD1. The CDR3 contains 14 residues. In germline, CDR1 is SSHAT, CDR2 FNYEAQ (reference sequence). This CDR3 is CASSPSGTGRPKYF. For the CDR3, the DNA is TGTGCTAGCAGCCCCTCCGGGACAGGGCGACCAAAGTACTTC.

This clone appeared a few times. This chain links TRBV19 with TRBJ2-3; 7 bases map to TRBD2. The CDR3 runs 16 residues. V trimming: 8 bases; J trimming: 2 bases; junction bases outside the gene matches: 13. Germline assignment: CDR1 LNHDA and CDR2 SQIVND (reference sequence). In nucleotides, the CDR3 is TGTGCCAGTTCTCCGGGCAGGGAGGGCAACACAGATACGCAGTATTTT. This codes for CASSPGREGNTDTQYF.

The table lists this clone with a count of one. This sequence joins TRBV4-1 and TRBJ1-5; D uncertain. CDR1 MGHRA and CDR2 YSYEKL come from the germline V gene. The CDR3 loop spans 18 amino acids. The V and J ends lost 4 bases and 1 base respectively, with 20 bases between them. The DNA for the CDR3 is TGCGCCAGCAGCCCTGTTCGAGGTCAAAGTATGAGCAATCAGCCCCAGCATTTT. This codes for CASSPVRGQSMSNQPQHF.

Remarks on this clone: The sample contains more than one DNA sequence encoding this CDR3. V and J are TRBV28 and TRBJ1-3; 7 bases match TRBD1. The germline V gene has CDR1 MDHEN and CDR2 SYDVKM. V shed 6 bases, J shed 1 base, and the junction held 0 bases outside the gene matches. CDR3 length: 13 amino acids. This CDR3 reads CASRQGSGNTIYF. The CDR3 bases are TGTGCCAGCAGACAGGGGTCTGGAAACACCATATATTTT.

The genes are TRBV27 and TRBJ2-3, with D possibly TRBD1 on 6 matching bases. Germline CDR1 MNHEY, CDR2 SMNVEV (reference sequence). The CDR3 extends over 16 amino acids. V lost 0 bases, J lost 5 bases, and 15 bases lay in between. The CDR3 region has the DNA TGTGCCAGCAGTTTATCGCAGGCAGGGGTGGGAGATACGCAGTATTTT. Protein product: CASSLSQAGVGDTQYF.

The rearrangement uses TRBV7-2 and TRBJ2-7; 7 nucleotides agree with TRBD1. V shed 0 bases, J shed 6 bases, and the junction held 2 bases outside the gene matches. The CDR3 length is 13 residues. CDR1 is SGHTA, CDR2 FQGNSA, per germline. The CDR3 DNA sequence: TGTGCCAGCAGCTTAGCTGCAGGGGGCGAGCAGTACTTC. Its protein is CASSLAAGGEQYF.

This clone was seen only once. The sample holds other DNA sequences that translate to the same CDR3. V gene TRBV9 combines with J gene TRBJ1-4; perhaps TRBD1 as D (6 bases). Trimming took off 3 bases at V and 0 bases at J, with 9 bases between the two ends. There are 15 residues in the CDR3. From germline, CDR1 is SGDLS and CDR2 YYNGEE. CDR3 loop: CASSATGTTNEKLFF. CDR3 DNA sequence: TGTGCCAGCAGCGCAACAGGGACAACTAATGAAAAACTGTTTTTT.

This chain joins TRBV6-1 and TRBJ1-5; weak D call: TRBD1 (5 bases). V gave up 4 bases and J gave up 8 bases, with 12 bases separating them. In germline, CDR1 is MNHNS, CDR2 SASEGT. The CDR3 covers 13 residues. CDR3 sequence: CASSGQGREPQHF. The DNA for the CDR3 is TGTGCCAGCAGTGGGCAGGGTAGGGAGCCCCAGCATTTT.

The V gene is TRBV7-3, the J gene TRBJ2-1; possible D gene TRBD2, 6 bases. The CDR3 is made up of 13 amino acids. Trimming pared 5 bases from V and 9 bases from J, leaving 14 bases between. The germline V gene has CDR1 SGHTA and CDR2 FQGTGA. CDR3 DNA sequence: TGTGCCAGCAGCGAATCTGGGGGAGGTGAGCAGTTCTTC. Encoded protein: CASSESGGGEQFF.

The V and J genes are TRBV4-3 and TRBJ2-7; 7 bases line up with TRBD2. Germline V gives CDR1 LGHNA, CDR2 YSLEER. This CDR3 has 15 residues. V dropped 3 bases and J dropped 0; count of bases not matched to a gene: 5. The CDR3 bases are TGCGCCAGCAGCCATGGACTAGGGAGCTCCTACGAGCAGTACTTC. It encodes CASSHGLGSSYEQYF.

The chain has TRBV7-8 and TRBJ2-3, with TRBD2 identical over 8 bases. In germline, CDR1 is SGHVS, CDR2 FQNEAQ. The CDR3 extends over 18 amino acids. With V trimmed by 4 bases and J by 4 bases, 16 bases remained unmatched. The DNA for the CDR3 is TGTGCCAGCAGCTACCCATCTCTCCAGCGGGGGAACGCAGATACGCAGTATTTT. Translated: CASSYPSLQRGNADTQYF. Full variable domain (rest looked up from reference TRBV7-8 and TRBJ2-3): GAGVSQSPRYKVAKRGQDVALRCDPISGHVSLFWYQQALGQGPEFLTYFQNEAQLDKSGLPSDRFFAERPEGSVSTLKIQRTQQEDSAVYLCASSYPSLQRGNADTQYFGPGTRLTVL.

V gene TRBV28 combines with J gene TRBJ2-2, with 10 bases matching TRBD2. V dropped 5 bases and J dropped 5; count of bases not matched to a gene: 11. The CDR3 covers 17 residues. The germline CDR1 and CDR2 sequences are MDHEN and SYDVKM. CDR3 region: CASSVERGGLGTGELFF. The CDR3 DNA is TGTGCCAGCAGTGTTGAGCGGGGGGGCCTGGGTACCGGGGAGCTGTTTTTT.

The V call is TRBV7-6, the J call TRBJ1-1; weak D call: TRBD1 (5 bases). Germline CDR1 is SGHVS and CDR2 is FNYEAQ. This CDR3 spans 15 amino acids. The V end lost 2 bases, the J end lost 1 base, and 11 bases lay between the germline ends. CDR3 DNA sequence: TGTGCCAGCAGCTTACAGGCGGGGACGAACACTGAAGCTTTCTTT. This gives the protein CASSLQAGTNTEAFF.

The CDR3 coding sequence is TGTGCCAGCAGACAGGGGGAGATCTATGGCTACACCTTC. Translated: CASRQGEIYGYTF. The V gene is TRBV6-1, the J gene TRBJ1-2, with 8 nucleotides matching TRBD1. The CDR3 is 13 amino acids. Germline trimming cut 6 bases from V and 4 bases from J; bases unmatched to any gene: 4. Germline loops: CDR1 MNHNS, CDR2 SASEGT.

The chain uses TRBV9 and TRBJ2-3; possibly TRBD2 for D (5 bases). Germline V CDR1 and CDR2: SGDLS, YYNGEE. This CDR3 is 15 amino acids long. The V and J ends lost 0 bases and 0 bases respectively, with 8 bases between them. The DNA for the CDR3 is TGTGCCAGCAGCGTAGCAGACTATAGCACAGATACGCAGTATTTT. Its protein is CASSVADYSTDTQYF.

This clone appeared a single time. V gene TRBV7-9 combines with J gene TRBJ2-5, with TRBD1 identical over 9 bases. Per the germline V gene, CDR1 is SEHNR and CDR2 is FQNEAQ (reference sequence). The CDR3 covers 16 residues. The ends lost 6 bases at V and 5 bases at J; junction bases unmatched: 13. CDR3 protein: CASSSDRGVKGETQYF. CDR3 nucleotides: TGTGCCAGCAGTTCGGACAGGGGAGTTAAAGGGGAGACCCAGTACTTC.

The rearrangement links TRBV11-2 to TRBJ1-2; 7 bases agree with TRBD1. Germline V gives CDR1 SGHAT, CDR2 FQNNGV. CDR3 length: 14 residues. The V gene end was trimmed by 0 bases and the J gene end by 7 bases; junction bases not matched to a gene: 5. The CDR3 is CASSLERQGGGYTF. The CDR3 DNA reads TGTGCCAGCAGCTTAGAACGGCAGGGGGGTGGCTACACCTTC.

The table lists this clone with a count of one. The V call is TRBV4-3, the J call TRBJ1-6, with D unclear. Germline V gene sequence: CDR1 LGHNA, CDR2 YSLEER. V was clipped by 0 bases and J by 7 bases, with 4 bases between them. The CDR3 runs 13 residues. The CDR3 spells CASSQERNSPLHF. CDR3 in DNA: TGCGCCAGCAGCCAAGAGCGGAATTCACCCCTCCACTTT.

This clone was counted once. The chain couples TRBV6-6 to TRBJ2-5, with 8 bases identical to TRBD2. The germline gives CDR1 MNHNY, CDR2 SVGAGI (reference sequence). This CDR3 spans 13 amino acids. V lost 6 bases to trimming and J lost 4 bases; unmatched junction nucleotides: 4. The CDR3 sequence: CASSSGGAETQYF. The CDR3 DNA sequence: TGTGCCAGCAGCTCCGGGGGGGCAGAGACCCAGTACTTC.

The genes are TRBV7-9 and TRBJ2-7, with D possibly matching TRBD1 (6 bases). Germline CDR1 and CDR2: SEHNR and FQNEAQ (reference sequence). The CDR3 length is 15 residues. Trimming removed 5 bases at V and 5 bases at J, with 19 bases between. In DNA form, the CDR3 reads TGTGCCAGCAGCCGGGACACGCTACAGTACCACGAGCAGTACTTC. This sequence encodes CASSRDTLQYHEQYF.